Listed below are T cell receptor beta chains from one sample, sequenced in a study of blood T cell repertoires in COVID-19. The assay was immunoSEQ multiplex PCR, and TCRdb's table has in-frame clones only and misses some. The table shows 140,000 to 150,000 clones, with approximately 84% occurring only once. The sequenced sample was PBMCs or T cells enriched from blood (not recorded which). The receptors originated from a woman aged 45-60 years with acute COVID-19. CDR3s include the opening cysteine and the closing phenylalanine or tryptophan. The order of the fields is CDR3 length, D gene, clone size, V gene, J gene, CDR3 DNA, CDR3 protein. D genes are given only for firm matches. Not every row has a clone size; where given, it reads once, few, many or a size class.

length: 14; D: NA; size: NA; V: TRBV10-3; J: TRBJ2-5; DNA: TGTGCCATCCCGGCCGGGGGGCAGAAAGAGACCCAGTACTTC; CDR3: CAIPAGGQKETQYF
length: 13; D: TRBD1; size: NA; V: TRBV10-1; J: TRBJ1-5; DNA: TGCGCCAGCAGTCGGGACAGGGCGGGAATAAAGCATTTT; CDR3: CASSRDRAGIKHF
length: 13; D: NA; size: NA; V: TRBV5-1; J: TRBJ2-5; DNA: TGCGCCAGCAGCTTGTTCAGGGAAGAGACCCAGTACTTC; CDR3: CASSLFREETQYF
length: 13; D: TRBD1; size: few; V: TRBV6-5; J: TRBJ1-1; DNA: TGTGCCGGAAGACAGGGAATGAACACTGAAGCTTTCTTT; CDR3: CAGRQGMNTEAFF
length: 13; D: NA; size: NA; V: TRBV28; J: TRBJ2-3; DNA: TGTGCACCCCTAGGAATGCGACCCGATACGCAGTATTTT; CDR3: CAPLGMRPDTQYF
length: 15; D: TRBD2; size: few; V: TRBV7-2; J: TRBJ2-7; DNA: TGTGCCAGCAGCTTCCCTAGCGGAAGAAACTACGAGCAGTACTTC; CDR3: CASSFPSGRNYEQYF
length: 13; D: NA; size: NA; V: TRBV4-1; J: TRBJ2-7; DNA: TGCCCCAGCGAAGTAGCGACTACCTACGAGCAGTACTTC; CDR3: CPSEVATTYEQYF
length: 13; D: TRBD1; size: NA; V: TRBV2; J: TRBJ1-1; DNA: TGTGCCAGCAGCGGGACAGGTGAGACTGAAGCTTTCTTT; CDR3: CASSGTGETEAFF
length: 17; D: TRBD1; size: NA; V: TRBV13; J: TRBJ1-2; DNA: TGTGCCAGCAGCATCCCGGGACAGGACACGACAAACTATGGCTACACCTTC; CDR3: CASSIPGQDTTNYGYTF
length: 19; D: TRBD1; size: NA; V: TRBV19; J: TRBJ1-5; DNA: TGTGCCAGTAGTACCCCCCGGACAGGAGCAAGATTTGGCAATCAGCCCCAGCATTTT; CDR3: CASSTPRTGARFGNQPQHF
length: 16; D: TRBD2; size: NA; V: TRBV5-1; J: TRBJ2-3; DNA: TGCGCCAGCAGCTTGGGTGGCGGGAGTTCGGTAGATACGCAGTATTTT; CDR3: CASSLGGGSSVDTQYF
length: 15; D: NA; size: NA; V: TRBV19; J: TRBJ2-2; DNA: TGTGCCAGTAGTTACGAACAGGAGCACACCGGGGAGCTGTTTTTT; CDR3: CASSYEQEHTGELFF
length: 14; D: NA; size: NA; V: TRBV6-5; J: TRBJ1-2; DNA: TGTGCCAGCAGGGCAGGCGGGGGGCCAGTTGGCTACACCTTC; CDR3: CASRAGGGPVGYTF
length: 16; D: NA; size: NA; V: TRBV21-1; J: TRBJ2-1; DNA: TGTGCCAGCAGCAATGAGGACAGGATTGACTACAATGAGCAGTTCTTC; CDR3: CASSNEDRIDYNEQFF
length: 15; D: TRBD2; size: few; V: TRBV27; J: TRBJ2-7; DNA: TGTGCCAGCAACCACCGACTAGCGGGAGCAGACGAGCAGTACTTC; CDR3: CASNHRLAGADEQYF
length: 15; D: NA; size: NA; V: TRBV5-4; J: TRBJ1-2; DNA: TGTGCCAGCACCCCTTCGGGGGTGGGTAACTATGGCTACACCTTC; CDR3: CASTPSGVGNYGYTF
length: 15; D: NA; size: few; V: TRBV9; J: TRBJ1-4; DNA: TGTGCCAGCAGTCCAGGTGGGGAGCCACATGAAAAACTGTTTTTT; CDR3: CASSPGGEPHEKLFF
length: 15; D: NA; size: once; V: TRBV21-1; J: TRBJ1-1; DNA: TGTGCCAGCAGCAGAGAACGGGGGGTGGACACTGAAGCTTTCTTT; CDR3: CASSRERGVDTEAFF
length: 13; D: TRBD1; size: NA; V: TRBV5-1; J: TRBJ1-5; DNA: TGCGCCAGCAGCGTGGATGGACAGGAGCCCCAGCATTTT; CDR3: CASSVDGQEPQHF
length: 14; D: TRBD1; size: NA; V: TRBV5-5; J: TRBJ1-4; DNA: TGTGCCAGCAGCTTGATCCAGGGGGATGAAAAACTGTTTTTT; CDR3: CASSLIQGDEKLFF
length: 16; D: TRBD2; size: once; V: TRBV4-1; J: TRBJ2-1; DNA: TGCGCCAGCAGCCAAGTTGCGGGGGACCCCTACAATGAGCAGTTCTTC; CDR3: CASSQVAGDPYNEQFF
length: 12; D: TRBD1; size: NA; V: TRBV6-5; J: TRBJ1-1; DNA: TGTGCCAGCAGTCTACGACAGGGTGAAGCTTTCTTT; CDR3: CASSLRQGEAFF
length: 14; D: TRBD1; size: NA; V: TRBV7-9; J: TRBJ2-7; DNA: TGTGCCAGCAGATCGCCAGGGGGTAGCTACGAGCAGTACTTC; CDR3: CASRSPGGSYEQYF
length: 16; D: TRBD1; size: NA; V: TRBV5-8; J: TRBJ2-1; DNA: TGTGCCAGCAGGTCCCAGTCGGGACAGGGCGACAATGAGCAGTTCTTC; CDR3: CASRSQSGQGDNEQFF